Listed here are 13 T cell receptor beta chains from one sample, sequenced in a study of untreated major depressive disorder. Study-wide results and limits: TRBV05-01 (Vbeta 5.1) usage was higher in CD4+ T cells of depressed patients than controls.

Assay: immunoSEQ multiplex PCR; the TCRdb copy retains only in-frame clones and omits some. There are about 27,000 clones in the sample; about 91% occur only once, and 0.7% to 0.85% lies in the top ten. Which antigens these TCRs recognize remains unknown. The sequenced sample was CD4+ T cells from PBMCs. The receptors originated from a woman in her twenties or thirties with major depressive disorder.

This sequence joins TRBV7-2 and TRBJ1-2; D might be TRBD1 (5 bases). Per the germline V gene, CDR1 is SGHTA and CDR2 is FQGNSA. The CDR3 has 14 residues. V shed 4 bases and J shed 8 bases, with 17 bases lying between them. CDR3 coding DNA: TGTGCCAGCAGCTCATCCGGGACGGTTGTGGGCTACACCTTC. This gives the protein CASSSSGTVVGYTF.

A single count supports this clone. The chain is built from TRBV15 and TRBJ2-7; D not resolved. Germline V lookup: CDR1 LNHNV, CDR2 YYDKDF (reference sequence). Trimming cost V 5 bases and J 2 bases, with 10 bases left between them. The CDR3 covers 13 residues. The CDR3 DNA is TGTGCCACCAGCCTAGAACCGACCTACGAGCAGTACTTC. Encoded protein: CATSLEPTYEQYF.

The chain is built from TRBV10-1 and TRBJ2-1, with TRBD1 as a possible D gene (6 bases). Trimming stripped 6 bases from V and 5 bases from J, with 11 bases between. This CDR3 region has 13 residues. Germline V gene sequence: CDR1 WNHNN, CDR2 SYGVQD (reference sequence). The DNA for the CDR3 is TGCGCCAGCAGGGACAGCTGGAACAATGAGCAGTTCTTC. Translating gives CASRDSWNNEQFF.

The sample holds a few counts of this clone. The chain carries TRBV7-6 and TRBJ2-5; D not resolved. Germline CDR1 is SGHVS and CDR2 is FNYEAQ. This CDR3 spans 13 amino acids. Trimming pared 2 bases from V and 5 bases from J, leaving 9 bases between. CDR3 nucleotides: TGTGCCAGCAGCTTATGGCAGGCGGAGACCCAGTACTTC. This sequence encodes CASSLWQAETQYF. The entire variable domain, with the rest obtained from reference TRBV7-6 and TRBJ2-5, is as follows: GAGVSQSPRYKVTKRGQDVALRCDPISGHVSLYWYRQALGQGPEFLTYFNYEAQQDKSGLPNDRFSAERPEGSISTLTIQRTEQRDSAMYRCASSLWQAETQYFGPGTRLLVL.

This sequence joins TRBV9 and TRBJ1-1; D unresolved. Germline CDR1 reads SGDLS; CDR2 reads YYNGEE. V dropped 0 bases and J dropped 8 bases, with 11 bases sitting between them. The CDR3 length is 13 residues. For the CDR3, the DNA is TGTGCCAGCAGCGTAGCGGGTTCGGGGGAAGCTTTCTTT. It encodes CASSVAGSGEAFF.

This clone was recorded only once. The chain recombines TRBV7-2 with TRBJ2-1, with 7 bases that match TRBD2. The trim removed 3 bases at V and 5 bases at J, leaving 1 base unmatched. CDR1 SGHTA and CDR2 FQGNSA come from the germline V gene. CDR3 length: 13 residues. In DNA form, the CDR3 reads TGTGCCAGCAGCTTGGGACTAAACAATGAGCAGTTCTTC. It specifies CASSLGLNNEQFF. Variable domain in full (rest from reference TRBV7-2 and TRBJ2-1): GAGVSQSPSNKVTEKGKDVELRCDPISGHTALYWYRQSLGQGLEFLIYFQGNSAPDKSGLPSDRFSAERTGGSVSTLTIQRTQQEDSAVYLCASSLGLNNEQFFGPGTRLTVL.

V and J are TRBV19 and TRBJ1-3, with D hard to call. The germline V gene encodes CDR1 LNHDA and CDR2 SQIVND (reference sequence). The CDR3 extends over 13 amino acids. V gave up 6 bases and J gave up 0 bases, with 6 bases separating them. The CDR3 DNA follows: TGTGCCAGTAGCGATAACTCTGGAAACACCATATATTTT. Protein product: CASSDNSGNTIYF.

The gene calls are TRBV11-3 and TRBJ1-2, with TRBD1 identical over 9 bases. J was trimmed by 8 bases and V by 1 base; bases with no gene match: 8. CDR3 size: 15 residues. The germline gives CDR1 SGHNT, CDR2 YENEEA. CDR3 nucleotide sequence: TGTGCCAGCAGCTTAGGGGCCCGGGACAGGGCCGGCTACACCTTC. Protein sequence: CASSLGARDRAGYTF.

This clone showed up just once. This rearrangement joins TRBV5-1 to TRBJ2-2, with TRBD2 as a possible D gene (5 bases). CDR3 length equals 14 residues. Germline lookup yields CDR1 SGHRS and CDR2 YFSETQ. Trimming shortened V by 4 bases and J by 0 bases, and 7 bases separated the two germline ends. The CDR3 DNA sequence: TGCGCCAGCAGCACGGGGACGAACACCGGGGAGCTGTTTTTT. It codes for CASSTGTNTGELFF.

This chain joins TRBV9 and TRBJ2-2; 11 bases fit TRBD2. Germline values: CDR1 SGDLS, CDR2 YYNGEE. Trimming cost V 0 bases and J 3 bases; bases outside gene matches: 7. This CDR3 contains 18 residues. The CDR3 is CASSVAVVAGGHTGELFF. The CDR3 DNA is TGTGCCAGCAGCGTAGCGGTAGTAGCGGGAGGGCACACCGGGGAGCTGTTTTTT.

This chain joins TRBV28 and TRBJ1-2, with 12 bases lining up with TRBD1. This CDR3 has 15 residues. The V and J ends lost 3 bases and 5 bases, in that order; junction bases with no gene match: 4. CDR1 and CDR2 (germline): MDHEN, SYDVKM. The CDR3 DNA follows: TGTGCCAGCAGTTTCCGGGACAGGGGGCTGTATGGCTACACCTTC. Translated: CASSFRDRGLYGYTF.

The chain links TRBV7-9 to TRBJ1-2; possible D gene TRBD1, 5 bases. The ends were cut back, 5 bases at V and 5 bases at J, with 9 bases in the middle. Germline V gives CDR1 SEHNR, CDR2 FQNEAQ (reference sequence). The CDR3 totals 12 residues. CDR3 protein: CASSTQGYGYTF. CDR3 bases: TGTGCCAGCAGCACTCAGGGTTATGGCTACACCTTC.

This clone was counted only a few times. Written as DNA, the CDR3 is TGTGCCAGTAGTATAAGTTGGCTCGCCGAGCAGTACTTC. It yields the protein CASSISWLAEQYF. The chain combines TRBV19 with TRBJ2-7; D is ambiguous. The CDR3 is made up of 13 amino acids. The V and J ends lost 2 bases and 6 bases respectively, with 11 bases between them. CDR1 is LNHDA and CDR2 is SQIVND in the germline V gene (reference sequence).